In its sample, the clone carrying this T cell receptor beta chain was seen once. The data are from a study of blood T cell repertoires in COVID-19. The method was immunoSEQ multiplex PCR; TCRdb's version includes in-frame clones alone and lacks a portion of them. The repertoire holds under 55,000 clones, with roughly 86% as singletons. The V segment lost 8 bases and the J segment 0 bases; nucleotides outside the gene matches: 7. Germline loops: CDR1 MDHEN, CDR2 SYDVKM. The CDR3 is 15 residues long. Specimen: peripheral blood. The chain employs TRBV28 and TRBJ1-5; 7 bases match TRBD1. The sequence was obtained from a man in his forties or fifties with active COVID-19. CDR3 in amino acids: CASLERGHSNQPQHF. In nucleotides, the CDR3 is TGTGCCAGCCTAGAGAGGGGGCATAGCAATCAGCCCCAGCATTTT.